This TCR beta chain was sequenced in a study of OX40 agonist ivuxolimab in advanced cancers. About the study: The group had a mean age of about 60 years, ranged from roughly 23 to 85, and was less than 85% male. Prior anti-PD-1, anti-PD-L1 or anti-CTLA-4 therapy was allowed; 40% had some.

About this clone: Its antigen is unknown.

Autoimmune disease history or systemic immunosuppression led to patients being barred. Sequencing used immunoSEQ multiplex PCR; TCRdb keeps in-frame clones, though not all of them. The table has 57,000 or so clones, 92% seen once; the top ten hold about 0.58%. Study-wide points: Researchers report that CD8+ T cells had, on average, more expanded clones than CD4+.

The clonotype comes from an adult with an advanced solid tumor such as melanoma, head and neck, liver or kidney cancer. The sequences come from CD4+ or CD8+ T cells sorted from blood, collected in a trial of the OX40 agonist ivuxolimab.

CDR3 bases: TGTGCCAGCAGTCGACTAGCGGGAGAGACCCAGTACTTC. This translates into CASSRLAGETQYF. The chain employs TRBV6-5 and TRBJ2-5; 10 positions match TRBD2. The junction had 1 base not matched to a gene; V was cut back by 5 bases and J by 4 bases. CDR3 length: 13 residues. The germline V gene encodes CDR1 MNHEY and CDR2 SVGAGI.